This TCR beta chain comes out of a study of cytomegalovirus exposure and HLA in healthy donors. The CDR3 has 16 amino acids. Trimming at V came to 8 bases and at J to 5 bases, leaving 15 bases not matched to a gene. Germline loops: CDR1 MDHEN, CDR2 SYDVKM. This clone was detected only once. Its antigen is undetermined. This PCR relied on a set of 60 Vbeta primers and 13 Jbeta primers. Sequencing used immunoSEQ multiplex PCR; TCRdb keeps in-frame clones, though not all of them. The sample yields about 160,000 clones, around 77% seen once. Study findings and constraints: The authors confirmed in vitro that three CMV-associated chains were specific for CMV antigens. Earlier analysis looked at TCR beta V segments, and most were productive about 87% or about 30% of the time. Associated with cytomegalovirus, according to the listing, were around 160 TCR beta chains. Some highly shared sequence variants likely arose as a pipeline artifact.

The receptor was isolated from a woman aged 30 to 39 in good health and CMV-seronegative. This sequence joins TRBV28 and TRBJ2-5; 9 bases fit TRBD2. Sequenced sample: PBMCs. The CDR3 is CASSPASGAAGETQYF. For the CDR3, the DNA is TGTGCCAGCTCCCCTGCTAGCGGGGCAGCGGGGGAGACCCAGTACTTC.